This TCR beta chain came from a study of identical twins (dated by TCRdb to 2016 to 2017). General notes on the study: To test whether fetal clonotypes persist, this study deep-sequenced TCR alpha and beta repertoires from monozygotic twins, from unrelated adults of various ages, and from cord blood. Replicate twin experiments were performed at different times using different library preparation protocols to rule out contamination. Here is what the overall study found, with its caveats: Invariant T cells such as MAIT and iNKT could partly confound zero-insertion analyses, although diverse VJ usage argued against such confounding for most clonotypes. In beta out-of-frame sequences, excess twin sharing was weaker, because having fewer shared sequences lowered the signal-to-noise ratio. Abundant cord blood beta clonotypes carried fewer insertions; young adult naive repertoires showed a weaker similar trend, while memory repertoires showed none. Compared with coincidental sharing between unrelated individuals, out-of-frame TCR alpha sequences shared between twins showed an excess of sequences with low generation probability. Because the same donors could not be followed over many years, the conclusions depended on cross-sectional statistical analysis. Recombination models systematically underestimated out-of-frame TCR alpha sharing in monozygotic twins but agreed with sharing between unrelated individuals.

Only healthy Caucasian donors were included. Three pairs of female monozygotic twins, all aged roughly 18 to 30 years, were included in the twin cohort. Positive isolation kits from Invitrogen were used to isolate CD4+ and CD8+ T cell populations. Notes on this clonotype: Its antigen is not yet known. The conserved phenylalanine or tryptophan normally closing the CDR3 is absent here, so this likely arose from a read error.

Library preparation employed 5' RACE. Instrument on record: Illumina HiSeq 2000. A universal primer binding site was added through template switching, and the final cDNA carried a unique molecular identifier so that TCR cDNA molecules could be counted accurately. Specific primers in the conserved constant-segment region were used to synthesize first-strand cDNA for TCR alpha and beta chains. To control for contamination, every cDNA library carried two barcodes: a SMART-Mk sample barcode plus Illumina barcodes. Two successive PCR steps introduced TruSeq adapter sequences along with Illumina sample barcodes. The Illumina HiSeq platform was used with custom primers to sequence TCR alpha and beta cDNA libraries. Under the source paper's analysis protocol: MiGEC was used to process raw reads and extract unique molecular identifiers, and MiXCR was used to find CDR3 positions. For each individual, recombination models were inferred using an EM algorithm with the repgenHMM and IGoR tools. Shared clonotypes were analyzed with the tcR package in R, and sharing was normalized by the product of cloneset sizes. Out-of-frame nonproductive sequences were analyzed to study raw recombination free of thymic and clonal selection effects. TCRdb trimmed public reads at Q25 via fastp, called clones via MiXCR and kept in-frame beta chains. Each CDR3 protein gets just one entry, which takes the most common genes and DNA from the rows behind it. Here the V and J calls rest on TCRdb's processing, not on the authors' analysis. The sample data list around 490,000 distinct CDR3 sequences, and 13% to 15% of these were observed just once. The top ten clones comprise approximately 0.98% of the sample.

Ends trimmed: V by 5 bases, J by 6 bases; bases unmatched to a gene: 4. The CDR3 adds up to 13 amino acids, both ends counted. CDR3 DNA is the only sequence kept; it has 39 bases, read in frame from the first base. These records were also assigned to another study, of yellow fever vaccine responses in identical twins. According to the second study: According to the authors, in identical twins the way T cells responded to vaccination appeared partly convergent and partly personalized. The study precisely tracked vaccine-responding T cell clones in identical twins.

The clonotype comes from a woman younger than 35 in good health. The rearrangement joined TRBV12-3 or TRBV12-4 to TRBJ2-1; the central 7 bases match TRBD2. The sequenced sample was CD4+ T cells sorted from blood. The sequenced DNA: TGTGCCAGCAGTATCCTAGCGGCCAATGAGCAGTTCCTC. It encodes CASSILAANEQFL.